This record covers a single T cell receptor beta chain. The antigen is undetermined. The germline CDR1 and CDR2 sequences are MNHEY and SMNVEV (reference sequence). The CDR3 totals 15 residues. The ends lost 3 bases at V and 4 bases at J; junction bases unmatched: 7. The sample belongs to a study of Ad26.COV2.S vaccination and SARS-CoV-2 variants. Across the study: Enrolled in COV1001, the donor was in the Ad26.COV2.S trial arm, which received the vaccine. Intramuscular Ad26.COV2.S doses were given once or twice, 56 days apart.

TCRdb's copy holds only in-frame clones and misses some; the assay was immunoSEQ multiplex PCR. The sample lists over 400,000 clones; roughly 88% were seen once. Sample treatment: approximately 18 received Ad26.COV2.S at low or high dose, single or two shots; 5 received placebo; per-sample allocation not given. Specimens were obtained on day 63 following the first vaccine or placebo injection. In Boston, the donor was an adult between 18-55 years of age. General study points: Vaccine and placebo recipients had comparable breadth of non-spike TCRs.

The clonotype was recovered from a person aged 18 to 65 who received the Ad26.COV2.S COVID-19 vaccine or a placebo. This chain uses TRBV27 with TRBJ2-3; 7 bases fit TRBD1. Specimen: peripheral blood, collected in a trial of Ad26.COV2.S vaccine versus placebo. The CDR3 region has the DNA TGTGCCAGCAGTTTCAAGACAGGGACCCCAGATACGCAGTATTTT. This codes for CASSFKTGTPDTQYF.